The next 27 T cell receptor beta chains were all read from a single sample in a study of T cell responses to AZD1222 COVID-19 vaccine. The data were produced by immunoSEQ multiplex PCR, yet TCRdb's version contains in-frame clones alone and is incomplete. The sample carries roughly 80,000 clones, approximately 91% recorded once. Sequenced here: peripheral blood, sampled on day 0 of MenACWY control vaccination. The receptor source for this set is an adult in good health.

The table lists this clone with a count of one. The chain links TRBV6-2 or TRBV6-3 to TRBJ2-1, with TRBD1 matching 8 bases. Germline V lookup: CDR1 MNHEY, CDR2 SVGEGT. Trimming removed 4 bases from V and 7 bases from J; junction bases left unmatched: 6. The CDR3 extends over 14 amino acids. The DNA for the CDR3 is TGTGCCAGCAGTTTGGGACAGGCTGGTAATGAGCAGTTCTTC. It codes for CASSLGQAGNEQFF.

The chain links TRBV4-1 to TRBJ1-2; 7 positions agree with TRBD1. Germline V gene sequence: CDR1 MGHRA, CDR2 YSYEKL. After removal of 4 bases from V and 4 bases from J, the junction contained 12 bases not matched to a gene. This CDR3 comprises 16 residues. The CDR3 loop is CASSRTSGGFGYGYTF. For the CDR3, the DNA is TGCGCCAGCAGCCGGACCTCAGGGGGTTTTGGCTATGGCTACACCTTC.

This sequence joins TRBV27 and TRBJ2-3; the D is unclear. The CDR3 consists of 14 residues. The V end was cut by 2 bases, the J end by 0 bases, with 6 bases between. CDR1 and CDR2 (germline): MNHEY, SMNVEV (reference sequence). CDR3: CASSLGQSTDTQYF. Here the CDR3 DNA reads TGTGCCAGCAGTTTAGGGCAGAGCACAGATACGCAGTATTTT.

The chain has TRBV28 and TRBJ2-1, with 9 bases lining up with TRBD2. Germline CDR1 is MDHEN and CDR2 is SYDVKM. This CDR3 is built from 15 residues. Trimming cost V 0 bases and J 7 bases; bases outside gene matches: 4. The CDR3: CASSLWRGGTNEQFF. The CDR3 DNA is TGTGCCAGCAGTTTATGGCGGGGGGGTACAAATGAGCAGTTCTTC.

This clone was counted a few times. The gene calls are TRBV9 and TRBJ2-5; D is tentatively TRBD1 or TRBD2 (5 bases each). This CDR3 is built from 15 residues. V was pared by 2 bases and J by 4 bases, with 15 bases between. Germline CDR1 is SGDLS and CDR2 is YYNGEE. CDR3 sequence (DNA): TGTGCCAGCAGCGTCCAAGGGACGGCCTCAGAGACCCAGTACTTC. It encodes CASSVQGTASETQYF.

The chain is built from TRBV2 and TRBJ2-3; maybe TRBD1 (6 bases). This CDR3 region has 17 residues. Looked up from germline, CDR1 is SNHLY and CDR2 is FYNNEI. The V and J ends lost 4 bases and 0 bases respectively, with 17 bases between them. This chain's CDR3 is CASSVGRGARSTDTQYF. CDR3 DNA: TGTGCCAGCAGTGTGGGCAGGGGAGCCAGGAGCACAGATACGCAGTATTTT.

The CDR3 nucleotides are TGTGCCAGCAGTTACGAGGCAGGCTCTGAAGCTTTCTTT. As protein: CASSYEAGSEAFF. The rearrangement links TRBV6-2 or TRBV6-3 to TRBJ1-1; D is unresolved. The CDR3 loop spans 13 amino acids. The germline V gene encodes CDR1 MNHEY and CDR2 SVGEGT. With 2 bases removed from V and 6 bases from J, the gap between germline ends came to 10 bases.

The rearrangement uses TRBV27 and TRBJ1-5, with 9 positions matching TRBD1. V was pared by 6 bases and J by 4 bases, with 7 bases of the junction left unmatched. Germline values: CDR1 MNHEY, CDR2 SMNVEV (reference sequence). CDR3 length: 15 residues. CDR3 DNA sequence: TGTGCCAGCAGCCCCTTTGGGACAGGGAATCAGCCCCAGCATTTT. It translates to CASSPFGTGNQPQHF.

The chain uses TRBV10-3 and TRBJ1-1; D gene uncertain. With 1 base removed from V and 5 bases from J, the gap between germline ends came to 20 bases. The CDR3 sequence is 17 residues long. From germline, CDR1 is ENHRY and CDR2 SYGVKD. CDR3 bases: TGTGCCATCAGTGAGTTAGGTGGGATTGCCCCCGAGACTGAAGCTTTCTTT. This codes for CAISELGGIAPETEAFF.

V is TRBV3-1 (or the pseudogene TRBV3-2) and J is TRBJ2-5, with a tentative D call TRBD2 (6 bases). The CDR3 sequence is 12 residues long. Trimming took off 0 bases at V and 8 bases at J, with 7 bases between the two ends. Looked up from germline, CDR1 is LGHDT and CDR2 is YNNKEL (reference sequence). The DNA for the CDR3 is TGTGCCAGCAGCCAAGAGGGGACTACCCAGTACTTC. This codes for CASSQEGTTQYF.

The chain uses TRBV5-1 and TRBJ1-2; 8 nucleotides line up with TRBD1. The CDR3 spans 14 residues. Germline CDR1 and CDR2: SGHRS and YFSETQ. The V gene end was trimmed by 3 bases and the J gene end by 2 bases; junction bases not matched to a gene: 3. CDR3 residues: CASSWGQENYGYTF. CDR3 nucleotides: TGCGCCAGCAGCTGGGGACAGGAAAACTATGGCTACACCTTC. Combining the CDR3 with reference TRBV5-1 and TRBJ1-2 gives the whole variable domain KAGVTQTPRYLIKTRGQQVTLSCSPISGHRSVSWYQQTPGQGLQFLFEYFSETQRNKGNFPGRFSGRQFSNSRSEMNVSTLELGDSALYLCASSWGQENYGYTFGSGTRLTVV.

This sequence joins TRBV9 and TRBJ1-6, with TRBD1 matching 9 bases. V was pared by 0 bases and J by 10 bases, with 5 bases of the junction left unmatched. Germline-derived CDR1 and CDR2 are SGDLS and YYNGEE. The CDR3 runs to 15 residues. CDR3 sequence reads: CASSVEGQGESPLHF. The DNA of the CDR3 is TGTGCCAGCAGCGTAGAGGGACAGGGCGAATCACCCCTCCACTTT.

This rearrangement joins TRBV7-6 to TRBJ1-1, with 11 bases aligning to TRBD1. After removal of 5 bases from V and 0 bases from J, the junction contained 5 bases not matched to a gene. The CDR3 extends over 16 amino acids. CDR1 and CDR2 from the germline V gene are SGHVS and FNYEAQ. CDR3 sequence (DNA): TGTGCCAGCAGCCTCGGGACAGGGGGGATGAACACTGAAGCTTTCTTT. It is translated as CASSLGTGGMNTEAFF.

The V and J genes are TRBV25-1 and TRBJ2-7, with D perhaps matching TRBD1 (5 bases). V was pared by 3 bases and J by 2 bases, with 8 bases between. CDR3 size: 13 residues. Germline lookup yields CDR1 MGHDK and CDR2 SYGVNS. The CDR3 coding sequence is TGTGCCAGCAGTGACAGGGCCACCTACGAGCAGTACTTC. As protein: CASSDRATYEQYF.

This clone showed up just once. The rearrangement uses TRBV3-1 (or the pseudogene TRBV3-2) and TRBJ2-5; 9 positions match TRBD1. CDR3 size: 18 residues. J was trimmed by 5 bases and V by 0 bases; bases with no gene match: 13. The germline CDR1 and CDR2 sequences are LGHDT and YNNKEL (reference sequence). The chain's CDR3 is CASSQEGYGDREVETQYF. In nucleotides, the CDR3 is TGTGCCAGCAGCCAAGAAGGGTACGGGGACAGGGAGGTGGAGACCCAGTACTTC.

The rearrangement joins TRBV14 to TRBJ1-4; D is ambiguous. Trimming took off 4 bases at V and 1 base at J, with 7 bases between the two ends. From germline, CDR1 is SGHDN and CDR2 FVKESK. CDR3 length: 14 amino acids. The DNA for the CDR3 is TGTGCCAGCAGCCGCAGAATAACTAATGAAAAACTGTTTTTT. Its translation is CASSRRITNEKLFF.

Here the CDR3 DNA reads TGTGCCAGCAGGCGACTAGCGGGGGGGCTTAAAGATACGCAGTATTTT. It translates to CASRRLAGGLKDTQYF. The rearrangement links TRBV11-2 to TRBJ2-3; 14 bases are shared with TRBD2. CDR1 and CDR2 (germline): SGHAT, FQNNGV. CDR3 length: 16 residues. V dropped 6 bases and J dropped 5; count of bases not matched to a gene: 7.

The rearrangement uses TRBV19 and TRBJ1-3; D not certain. CDR1 is LNHDA and CDR2 is SQIVND in the germline V gene (reference sequence). The ends were cut back, 6 bases at V and 4 bases at J, with 7 bases in the middle. The CDR3 covers 12 residues. CDR3 sequence (DNA): TGTGCCAGTAGCCCTCGGGGAAACACCATATATTTT. This translates into CASSPRGNTIYF.

The chain recombines TRBV23-1 with TRBJ2-2; weak D call: TRBD2 (5 bases). TRBV23-1 is annotated as an ORF whose role is uncertain. Trimming cost V 0 bases and J 7 bases, with 12 bases left between them. This CDR3 has 15 residues. This CDR3 is CASSQSEGVDGELFF. The CDR3 nucleotides read TGCGCCAGCAGTCAATCCGAGGGCGTTGACGGGGAGCTGTTTTTT.

The gene calls are TRBV3-1 (or the pseudogene TRBV3-2) and TRBJ1-3, with 7 bases aligning to TRBD1. Germline V gene lookup returns CDR1 LGHDT and CDR2 YNNKEL (reference sequence). The CDR3 extends over 15 amino acids. Trimming removed 1 base from V and 4 bases from J; junction bases left unmatched: 4. This CDR3 reads CASSQGLQGGNTIYF. The CDR3, as DNA: TGTGCCAGCAGCCAAGGCTTACAGGGGGGAAACACCATATATTTT.

The chain combines TRBV6-5 with TRBJ1-6; D is possibly TRBD1 (5 bases). The CDR3 has 13 amino acids. V was clipped by 9 bases and J by 5 bases, with 11 bases between them. Germline values: CDR1 MNHEY, CDR2 SVGAGI. The DNA for the CDR3 is TGTGCCAGATCTCAGGGTAATAATTCACCCCTCCACTTT. Protein sequence: CARSQGNNSPLHF.

The chain's CDR3 is CASSSGTENSPLHF. The CDR3, as DNA: TGTGCCAGCAGCTCCGGGACAGAAAATTCACCCCTCCACTTT. The chain is built from TRBV7-9 and TRBJ1-6; TRBD1 aligns across 7 bases. Germline lookup yields CDR1 SEHNR and CDR2 FQNEAQ (reference sequence). This CDR3 region has 14 residues. With 4 bases clipped from V and 7 bases from J, the junction kept 4 bases outside the gene matches. The full variable domain, in which reference TRBV7-9 and TRBJ1-6 provide the parts outside the CDR3, is DTGVSQNPRHKITKRGQNVTFRCDPISEHNRLYWYRQTLGQGPEFLTYFQNEAQLEKSRLLSDRFSAERPKGSFSTLEIQRTEQGDSAMYLCASSSGTENSPLHFGNGTRLTVT.

Here the CDR3 reads CASSQSGQGNQPQHF. For the CDR3, the DNA is TGTGCCAGCAGCCAATCGGGACAGGGGAATCAGCCCCAGCATTTT. The chain links TRBV16 to TRBJ1-5; 10 nucleotides line up with TRBD1. The CDR3 consists of 15 residues. Looked up from germline, CDR1 is KGHSY and CDR2 is FQNENV. V dropped 0 bases and J dropped 4; count of bases not matched to a gene: 0.

V usage is TRBV6-2 or TRBV6-3 and J usage is TRBJ2-4, with D perhaps TRBD1 (7 bases). This CDR3 has 16 amino acids. The germline V and J ends were trimmed by 6 bases and 1 base, with 16 bases remaining between them. Germline assignment: CDR1 MNHEY and CDR2 SVGEGT. The CDR3 spells CASSDAGGLAKNIQYF. CDR3 DNA sequence: TGTGCCAGCAGCGACGCAGGGGGGTTGGCCAAAAACATTCAGTACTTC.

This chain joins TRBV6-5 and TRBJ1-5; D is uncertain. Germline CDR1 and CDR2: MNHEY and SVGAGI. The CDR3 extends over 13 amino acids. V lost 0 bases and J lost 11, with 11 bases in between. CDR3 nucleotide sequence: TGTGCCAGCAGTTACTCCACTACGCAGGCCCAGCATTTT. Protein product: CASSYSTTQAQHF.

The rearrangement links TRBV5-4 to TRBJ2-1, with TRBD2 matching 11 bases. Germline trimming cut 1 base from V and 7 bases from J; bases unmatched to any gene: 4. This CDR3 spans 15 amino acids. CDR1 and CDR2 (germline): SGHNT, YYREEE (reference sequence). As DNA, the CDR3 is TGTGCCAGCAGCTTGCAACTAGCGGGGGTAAATGAGCAGTTCTTC. Translation gives CASSLQLAGVNEQFF. Full variable domain (missing parts from reference TRBV5-4 and TRBJ2-1): ETGVTQSPTHLIKTRGQQVTLRCSSQSGHNTVSWYQQALGQGPQFIFQYYREEENGRGNFPPRFSGLQFPNYSSELNVNALELDDSALYLCASSLQLAGVNEQFFGPGTRLTVL.

This chain uses TRBV5-1 with TRBJ1-4; D gene ambiguous. Between the trimmed V and J ends, which lost 0 bases and 0 bases, there was a span of 6 bases. The CDR3 is 15 residues long. Looked up from germline, CDR1 is SGHRS and CDR2 is YFSETQ. CDR3 coding DNA: TGCGCCAGCAGCTTGGAGCATGCAACTAATGAAAAACTGTTTTTT. It codes for CASSLEHATNEKLFF.